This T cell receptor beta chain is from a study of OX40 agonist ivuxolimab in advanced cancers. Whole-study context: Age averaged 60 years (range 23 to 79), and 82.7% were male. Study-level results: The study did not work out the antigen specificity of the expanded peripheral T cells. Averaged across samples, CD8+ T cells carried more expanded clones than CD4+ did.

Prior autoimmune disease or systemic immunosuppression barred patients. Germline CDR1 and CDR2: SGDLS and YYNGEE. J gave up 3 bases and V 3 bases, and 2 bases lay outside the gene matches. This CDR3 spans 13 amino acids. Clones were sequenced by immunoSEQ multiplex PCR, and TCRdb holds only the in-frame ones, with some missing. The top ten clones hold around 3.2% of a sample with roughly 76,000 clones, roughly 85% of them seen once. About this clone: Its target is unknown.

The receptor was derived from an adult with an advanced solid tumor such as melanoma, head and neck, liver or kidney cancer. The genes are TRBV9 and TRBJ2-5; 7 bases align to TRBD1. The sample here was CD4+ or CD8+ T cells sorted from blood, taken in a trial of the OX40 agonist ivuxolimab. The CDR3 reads CASSETGKETQYF. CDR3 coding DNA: TGTGCCAGCAGCGAGACAGGGAAAGAGACCCAGTACTTC.